What follows is one TCR beta chain and its context. The germline V and J ends were trimmed by 3 bases and 6 bases, with 15 bases remaining between them. Germline V gene lookup returns CDR1 MNHEY and CDR2 SMNVEV (reference sequence). The CDR3 runs to 15 residues. Generated by immunoSEQ multiplex PCR, the TCRdb table keeps only in-frame clones and is missing some. Among about 150,000 clones listed, approximately 94% were seen once. This record comes from a study of T cell responses to AZD1222 COVID-19 vaccine. The sample in question was peripheral blood, obtained on day 0 of AZD1222 vaccination. This clonotype originated in an adult in good health. The gene calls are TRBV27 and TRBJ2-1; TRBD1 or TRBD2 may be the D gene (7 bases each). The CDR3, as DNA: TGTGCCAGCAGTTTCATACAGGGGAGGGTCAATGAGCAGTTCTTC. Translating gives CASSFIQGRVNEQFF.